The TCR beta chain described here comes from a study of shared clonotypes between healthy human individuals. The CDR3 has 16 amino acids. From germline, CDR1 is ENHRY and CDR2 SYGVKD. V shed 2 bases and J shed 4 bases, with 17 bases lying between them. Study-wide points: Represented diversity, genetic and exposure-history alike, was limited by few donors.

Produced via immunoSEQ multiplex PCR; TCRdb's table is partial and in-frame only. The data show about 580,000 clones, roughly 98% seen once. Cells designated naive CD8 were CD45RO-negative and were positively selected for CCR7, with terminally differentiated effector memory CD45RA+ cells excluded. As concerns this clone: No antigen is known for it.

Sequencing was performed on naive CD8+ T cells sorted from blood. V is TRBV10-3 and J is TRBJ1-2, with D possibly matching TRBD1 (6 bases). The TCR sequence derives from a man aged 25-45 years in good health. CDR3 loop: CAISEQPRTAIYGYTF. CDR3 sequence (DNA): TGTGCCATCAGTGAGCAGCCGAGGACAGCAATCTATGGCTACACCTTC.